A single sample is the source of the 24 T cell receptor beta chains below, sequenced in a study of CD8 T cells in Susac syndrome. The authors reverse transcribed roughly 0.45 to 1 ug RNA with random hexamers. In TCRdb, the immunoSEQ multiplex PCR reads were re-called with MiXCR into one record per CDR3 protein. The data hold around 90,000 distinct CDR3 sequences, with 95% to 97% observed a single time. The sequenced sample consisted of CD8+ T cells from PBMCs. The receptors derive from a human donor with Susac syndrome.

CDR3 sequence reads: CSVEVGRSQHF. The CDR3 nucleotides read TGCAGCGTTGAAGTCGGAAGGTCCCAGCATTTT. V and J are TRBV29-1 and TRBJ1-5; no definite D call. In germline, CDR1 is SQVTM, CDR2 ANQGSEA. V was shortened by 1 base and J by 11 bases, with 9 bases between the two germline ends. The CDR3 loop spans 11 amino acids. The full variable domain, rest sourced from reference TRBV29-1 and TRBJ1-5, is SAVISQKPSRDICQRGTSLTIQCQVDSQVTMMFWYRQQPGQSLTLIATANQGSEATYESGFVIDKFPISRPNLTFSTLTVSNMSPEDSSIYLCSVEVGRSQHFGDGTRLSIL.

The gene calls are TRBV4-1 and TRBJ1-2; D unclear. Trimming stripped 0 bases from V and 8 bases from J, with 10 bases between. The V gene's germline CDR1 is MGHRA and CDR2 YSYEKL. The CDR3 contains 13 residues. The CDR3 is CASSQDQESGYTF. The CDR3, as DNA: TGCGCCAGCAGCCAAGATCAAGAGTCCGGCTACACCTTC.

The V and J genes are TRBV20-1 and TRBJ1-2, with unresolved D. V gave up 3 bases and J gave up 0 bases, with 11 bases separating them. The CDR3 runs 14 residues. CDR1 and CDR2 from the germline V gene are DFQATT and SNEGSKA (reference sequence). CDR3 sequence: CSASAVRSNYGYTF. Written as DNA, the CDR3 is TGCAGTGCTAGTGCTGTGCGTTCTAACTATGGCTACACCTTC.

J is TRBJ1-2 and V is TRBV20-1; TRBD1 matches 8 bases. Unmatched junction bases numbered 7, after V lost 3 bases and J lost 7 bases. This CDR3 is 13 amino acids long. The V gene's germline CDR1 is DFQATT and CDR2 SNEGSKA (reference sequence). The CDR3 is CSASAQGAGGYTF. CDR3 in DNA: TGCAGTGCTAGTGCCCAGGGGGCGGGTGGCTACACCTTC.

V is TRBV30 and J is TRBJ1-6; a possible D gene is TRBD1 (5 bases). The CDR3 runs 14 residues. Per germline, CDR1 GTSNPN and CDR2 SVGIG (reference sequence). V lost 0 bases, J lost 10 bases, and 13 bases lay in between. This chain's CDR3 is CAWSVGGARSPLHF. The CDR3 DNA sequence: TGTGCCTGGAGTGTAGGAGGGGCGAGATCACCCCTCCACTTT.

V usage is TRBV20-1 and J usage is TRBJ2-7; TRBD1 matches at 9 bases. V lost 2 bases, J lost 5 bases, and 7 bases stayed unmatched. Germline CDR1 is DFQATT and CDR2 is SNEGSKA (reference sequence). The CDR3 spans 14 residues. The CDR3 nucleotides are TGCAGTGCTAGACCGGGACAGGGAAGGGACGAGCAGTACTTC. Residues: CSARPGQGRDEQYF.

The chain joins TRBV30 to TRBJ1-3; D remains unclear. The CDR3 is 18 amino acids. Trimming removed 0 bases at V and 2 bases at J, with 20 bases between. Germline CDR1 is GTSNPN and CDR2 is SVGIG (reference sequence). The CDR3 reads CAWSVLSSFPRAGNTIYF. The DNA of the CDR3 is TGTGCCTGGAGTGTACTTTCGAGCTTCCCCCGGGCTGGAAACACCATATATTTT.

Here the CDR3 DNA reads TGTGCCAGCAGTGGCCTTCAAGAGACCCAGTACTTC. Protein product: CASSGLQETQYF. This sequence joins TRBV2 and TRBJ2-5; no reliable D call. The CDR3 has 12 residues. Germline CDR1 and CDR2: SNHLY and FYNNEI. Trimming removed 4 bases at V and 2 bases at J, with 5 bases between. The full variable domain, completed using reference TRBV2 and TRBJ2-5, is EPEVTQTPSHQVTQMGQEVILRCVPISNHLYFYWYRQILGQKVEFLVSFYNNEISEKSEIFDDQFSVERPDGSNFTLKIRSTKLEDSAMYFCASSGLQETQYFGPGTRLLVL.

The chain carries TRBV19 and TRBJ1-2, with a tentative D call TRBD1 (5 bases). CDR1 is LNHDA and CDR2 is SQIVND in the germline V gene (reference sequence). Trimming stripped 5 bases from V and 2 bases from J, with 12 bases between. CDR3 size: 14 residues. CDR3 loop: CASSSRTPNYGYTF. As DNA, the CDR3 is TGTGCCAGTAGTTCTCGGACACCAAACTATGGCTACACCTTC.

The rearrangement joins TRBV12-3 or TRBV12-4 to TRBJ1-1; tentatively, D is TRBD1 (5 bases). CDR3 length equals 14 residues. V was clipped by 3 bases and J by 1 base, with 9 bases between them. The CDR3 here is CASSFGGQNTEAFF. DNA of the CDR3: TGTGCCAGCAGTTTTGGGGGTCAGAACACTGAAGCTTTCTTT.

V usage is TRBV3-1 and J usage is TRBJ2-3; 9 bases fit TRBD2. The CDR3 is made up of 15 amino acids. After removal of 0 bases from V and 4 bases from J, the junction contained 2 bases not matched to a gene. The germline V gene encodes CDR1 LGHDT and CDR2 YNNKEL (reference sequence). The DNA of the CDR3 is TGTGCCAGCAGCCAAGAGCGGGGGGGCCCAGATACGCAGTATTTT. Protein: CASSQERGGPDTQYF.

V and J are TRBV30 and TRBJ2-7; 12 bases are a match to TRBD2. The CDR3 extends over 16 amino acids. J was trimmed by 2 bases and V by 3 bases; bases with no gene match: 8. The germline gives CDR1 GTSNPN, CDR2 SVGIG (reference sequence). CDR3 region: CAWSTSGLAGTYEQYF. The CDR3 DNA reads TGTGCCTGGAGCACATCCGGACTAGCGGGGACCTACGAGCAGTACTTC.

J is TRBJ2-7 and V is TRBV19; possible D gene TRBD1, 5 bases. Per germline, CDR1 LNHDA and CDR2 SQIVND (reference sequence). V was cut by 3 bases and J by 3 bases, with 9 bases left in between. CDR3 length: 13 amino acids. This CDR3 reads CASSIDRYYEQYF. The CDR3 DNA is TGTGCCAGTAGTATCGACAGATACTACGAGCAGTACTTC.

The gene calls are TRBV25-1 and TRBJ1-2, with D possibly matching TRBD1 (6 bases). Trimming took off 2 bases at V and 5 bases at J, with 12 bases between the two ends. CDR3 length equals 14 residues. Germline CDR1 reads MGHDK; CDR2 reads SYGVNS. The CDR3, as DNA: TGTGCCAGCAGTGAACCCGGGACAAGTTATGGCTACACCTTC. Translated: CASSEPGTSYGYTF.

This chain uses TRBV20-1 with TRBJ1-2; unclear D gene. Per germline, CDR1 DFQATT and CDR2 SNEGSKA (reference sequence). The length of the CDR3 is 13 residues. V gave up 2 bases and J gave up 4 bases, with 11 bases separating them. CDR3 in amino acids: CSARSSEFYGYTF. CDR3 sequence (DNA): TGCAGTGCTAGAAGCAGCGAGTTCTATGGCTACACCTTC.

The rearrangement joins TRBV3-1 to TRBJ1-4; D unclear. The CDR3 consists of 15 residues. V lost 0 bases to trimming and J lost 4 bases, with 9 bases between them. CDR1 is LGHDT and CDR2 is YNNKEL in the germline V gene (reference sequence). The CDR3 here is CASSQERIFNEKLFF. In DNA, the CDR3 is TGTGCCAGCAGCCAAGAGCGCATCTTTAATGAAAAACTGTTTTTT. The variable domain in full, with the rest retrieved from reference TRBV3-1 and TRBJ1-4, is DTAVSQTPKYLVTQMGNDKSIKCEQNLGHDTMYWYKQDSKKFLKIMFSYNNKELIINETVPNRFSPKSPDKAHLNLHINSLELGDSAVYFCASSQERIFNEKLFFGSGTQLSVL.

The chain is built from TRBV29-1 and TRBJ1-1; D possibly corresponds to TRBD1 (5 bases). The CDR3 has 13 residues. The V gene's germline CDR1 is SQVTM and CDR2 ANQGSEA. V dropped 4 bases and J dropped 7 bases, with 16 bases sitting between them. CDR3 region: CSVVGYGDSEAFF. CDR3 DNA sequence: TGCAGCGTTGTTGGGTATGGTGACAGTGAAGCTTTCTTT. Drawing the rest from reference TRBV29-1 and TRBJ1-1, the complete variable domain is SAVISQKPSRDICQRGTSLTIQCQVDSQVTMMFWYRQQPGQSLTLIATANQGSEATYESGFVIDKFPISRPNLTFSTLTVSNMSPEDSSIYLCSVVGYGDSEAFFGQGTRLTVV.

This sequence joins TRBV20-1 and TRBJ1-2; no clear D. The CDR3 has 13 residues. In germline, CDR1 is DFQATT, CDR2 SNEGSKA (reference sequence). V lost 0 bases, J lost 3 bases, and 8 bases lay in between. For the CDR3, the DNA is TGCAGTGCTAGAGATCTAGCAGACTATGGCTACACCTTC. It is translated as CSARDLADYGYTF.

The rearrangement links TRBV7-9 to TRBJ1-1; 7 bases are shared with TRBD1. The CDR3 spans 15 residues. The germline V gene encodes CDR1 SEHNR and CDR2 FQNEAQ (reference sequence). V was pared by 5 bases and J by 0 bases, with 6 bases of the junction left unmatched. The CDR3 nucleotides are TGTGCCAGCAGCACCTGGGACAGAGTGAACACTGAAGCTTTCTTT. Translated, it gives CASSTWDRVNTEAFF.

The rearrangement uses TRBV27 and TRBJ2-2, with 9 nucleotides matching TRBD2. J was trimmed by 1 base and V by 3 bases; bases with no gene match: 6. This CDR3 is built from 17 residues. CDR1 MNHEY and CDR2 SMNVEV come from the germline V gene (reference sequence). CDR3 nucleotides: TGTGCCAGCAGTTTCGCCCTAGCGGGGTGGAACACCGGGGAGCTGTTTTTT. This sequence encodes CASSFALAGWNTGELFF.

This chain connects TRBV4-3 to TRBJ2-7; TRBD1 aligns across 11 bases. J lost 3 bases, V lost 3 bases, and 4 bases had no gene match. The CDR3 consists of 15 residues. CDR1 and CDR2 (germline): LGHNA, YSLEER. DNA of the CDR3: TGCGCCAGCAGCCAGAGGACAGGGGGCGTCTACGAGCAGTACTTC. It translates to CASSQRTGGVYEQYF.

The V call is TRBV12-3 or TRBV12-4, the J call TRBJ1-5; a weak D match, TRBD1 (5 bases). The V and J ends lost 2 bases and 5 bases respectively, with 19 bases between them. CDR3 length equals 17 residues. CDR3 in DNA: TGTGCCAGCAGTTTAAATCTTGAGCTTGGGACCTATCAGCCCCAGCATTTT. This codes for CASSLNLELGTYQPQHF.

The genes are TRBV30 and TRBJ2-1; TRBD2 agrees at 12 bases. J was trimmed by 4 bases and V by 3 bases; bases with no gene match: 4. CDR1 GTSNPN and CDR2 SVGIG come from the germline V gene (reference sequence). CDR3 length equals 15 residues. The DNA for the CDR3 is TGTGCCTGGAGGATGACTAGCGGGGGTTACAATGAGCAGTTCTTC. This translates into CAWRMTSGGYNEQFF.

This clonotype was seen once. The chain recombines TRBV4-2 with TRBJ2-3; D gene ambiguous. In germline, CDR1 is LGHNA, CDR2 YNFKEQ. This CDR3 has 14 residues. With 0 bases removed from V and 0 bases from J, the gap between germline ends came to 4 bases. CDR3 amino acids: CASSQDRSTDTQYF. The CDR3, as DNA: TGTGCCAGCAGCCAAGACAGGAGCACAGATACGCAGTATTTT.